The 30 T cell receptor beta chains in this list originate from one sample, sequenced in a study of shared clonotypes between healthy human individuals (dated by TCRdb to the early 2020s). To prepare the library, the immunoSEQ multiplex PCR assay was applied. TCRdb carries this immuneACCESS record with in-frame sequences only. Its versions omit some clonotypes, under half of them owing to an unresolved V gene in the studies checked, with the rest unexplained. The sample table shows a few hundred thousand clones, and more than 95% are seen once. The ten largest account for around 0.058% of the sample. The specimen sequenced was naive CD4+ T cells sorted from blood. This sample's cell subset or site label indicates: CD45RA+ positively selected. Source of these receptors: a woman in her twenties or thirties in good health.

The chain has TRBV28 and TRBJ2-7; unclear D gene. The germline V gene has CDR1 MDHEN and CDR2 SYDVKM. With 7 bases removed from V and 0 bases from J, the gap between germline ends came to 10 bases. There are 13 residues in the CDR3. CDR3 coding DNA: TGTGCCAGCATAAGCCTTAGCTCCTACGAGCAGTACTTC. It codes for CASISLSSYEQYF.

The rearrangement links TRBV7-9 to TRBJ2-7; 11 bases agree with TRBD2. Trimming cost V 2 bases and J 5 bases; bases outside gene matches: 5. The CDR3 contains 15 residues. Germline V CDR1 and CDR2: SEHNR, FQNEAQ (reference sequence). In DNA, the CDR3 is TGTGCCAGCAGCTTACTAGCGGGAGGTTCCCACGAGCAGTACTTC. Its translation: CASSLLAGGSHEQYF.

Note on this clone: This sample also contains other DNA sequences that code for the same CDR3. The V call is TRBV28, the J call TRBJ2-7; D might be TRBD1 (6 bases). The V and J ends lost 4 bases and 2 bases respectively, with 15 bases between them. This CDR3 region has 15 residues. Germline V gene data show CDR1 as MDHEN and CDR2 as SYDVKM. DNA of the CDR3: TGTGCCAGCAGTTCACAGGGCCGCGTAACCTACGAGCAGTACTTC. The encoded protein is CASSSQGRVTYEQYF. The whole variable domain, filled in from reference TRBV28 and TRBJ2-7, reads DVKVTQSSRYLVKRTGEKVFLECVQDMDHENMFWYRQDPGLGLRLIYFSYDVKMKEKGDIPEGYSVSREKKERFSLILESASTNQTSMYLCASSSQGRVTYEQYFGPGTRLTVT.

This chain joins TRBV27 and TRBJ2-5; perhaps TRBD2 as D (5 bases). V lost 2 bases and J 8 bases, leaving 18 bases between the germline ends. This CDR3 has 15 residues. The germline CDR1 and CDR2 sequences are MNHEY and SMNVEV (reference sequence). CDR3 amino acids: CASSLIGIDGLTQYF. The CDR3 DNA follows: TGTGCCAGCAGTTTAATAGGAATCGACGGACTCACCCAGTACTTC.

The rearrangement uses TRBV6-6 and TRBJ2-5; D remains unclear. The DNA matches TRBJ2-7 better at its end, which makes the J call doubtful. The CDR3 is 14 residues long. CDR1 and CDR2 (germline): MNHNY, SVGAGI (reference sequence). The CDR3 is CASSTKVSSYEQYF. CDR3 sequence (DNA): TGTGCCAGCAGTACAAAAGTGTCTTCCTACGAGCAGTACTTC.

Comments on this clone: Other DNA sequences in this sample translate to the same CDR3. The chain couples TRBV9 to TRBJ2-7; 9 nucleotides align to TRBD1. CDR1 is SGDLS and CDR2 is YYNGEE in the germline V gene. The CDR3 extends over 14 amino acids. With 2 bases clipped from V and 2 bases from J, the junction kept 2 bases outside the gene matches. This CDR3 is CASSVGQGPYEQYF. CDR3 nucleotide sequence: TGTGCCAGCAGCGTCGGACAGGGGCCCTACGAGCAGTACTTC.

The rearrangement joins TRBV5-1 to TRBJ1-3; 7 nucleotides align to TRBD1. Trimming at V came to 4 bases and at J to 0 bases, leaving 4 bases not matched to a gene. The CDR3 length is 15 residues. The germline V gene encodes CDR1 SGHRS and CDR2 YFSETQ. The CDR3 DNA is TGCGCCAGCAGCAAACAGGGGACCTCTGGAAACACCATATATTTT. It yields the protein CASSKQGTSGNTIYF.

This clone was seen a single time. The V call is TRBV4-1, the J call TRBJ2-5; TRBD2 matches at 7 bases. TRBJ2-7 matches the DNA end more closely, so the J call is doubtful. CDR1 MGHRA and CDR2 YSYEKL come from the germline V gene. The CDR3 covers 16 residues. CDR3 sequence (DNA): TGCGCCAGCAGCCCCGTCGCTTCGCGGGAGTACGGCGAGCAGTACTTC. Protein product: CASSPVASREYGEQYF.

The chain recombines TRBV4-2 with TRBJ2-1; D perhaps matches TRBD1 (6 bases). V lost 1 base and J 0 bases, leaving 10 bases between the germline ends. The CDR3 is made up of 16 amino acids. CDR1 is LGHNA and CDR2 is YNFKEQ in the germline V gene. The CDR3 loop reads CASSQVQGSSYNEQFF. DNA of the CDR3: TGTGCCAGCAGCCAAGTCCAGGGGTCCTCCTACAATGAGCAGTTCTTC.

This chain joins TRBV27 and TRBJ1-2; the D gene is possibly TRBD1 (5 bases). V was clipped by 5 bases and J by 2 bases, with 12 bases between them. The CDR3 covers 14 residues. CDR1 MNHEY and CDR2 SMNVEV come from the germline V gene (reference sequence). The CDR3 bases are TGTGCCAGCAGTCCGCGGGGCACCAACTATGGCTACACCTTC. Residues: CASSPRGTNYGYTF.

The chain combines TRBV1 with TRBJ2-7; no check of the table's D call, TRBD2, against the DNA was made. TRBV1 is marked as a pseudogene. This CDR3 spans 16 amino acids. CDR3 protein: CTSSQSPARNPYEQYF. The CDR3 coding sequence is TGCACCAGCAGCCAATCTCCGGCGAGGAATCCCTACGAGCAGTACTTC.

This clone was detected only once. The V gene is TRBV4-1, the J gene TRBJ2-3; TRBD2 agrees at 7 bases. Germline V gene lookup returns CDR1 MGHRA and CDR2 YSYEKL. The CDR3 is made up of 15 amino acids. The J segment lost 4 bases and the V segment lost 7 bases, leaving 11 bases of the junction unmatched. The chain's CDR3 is CASKFAGEVADTQYF. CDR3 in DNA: TGCGCCAGCAAATTTGCGGGAGAGGTCGCAGATACGCAGTATTTT.

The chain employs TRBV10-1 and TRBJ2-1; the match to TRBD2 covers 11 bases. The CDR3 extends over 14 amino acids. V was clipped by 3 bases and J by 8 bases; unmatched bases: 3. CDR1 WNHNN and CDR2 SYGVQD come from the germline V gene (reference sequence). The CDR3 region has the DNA TGCGCCAGCAGTGATAGCGGGAGGGCCCATGAGCAGTTCTTC. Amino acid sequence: CASSDSGRAHEQFF.

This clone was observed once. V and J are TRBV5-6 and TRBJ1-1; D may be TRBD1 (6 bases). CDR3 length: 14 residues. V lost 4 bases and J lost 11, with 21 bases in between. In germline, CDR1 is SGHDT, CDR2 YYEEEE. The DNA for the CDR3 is TGTGCCAGCAGCCCCGGGACAACCCCACGGCCGGCTTTCTTT. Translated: CASSPGTTPRPAFF.

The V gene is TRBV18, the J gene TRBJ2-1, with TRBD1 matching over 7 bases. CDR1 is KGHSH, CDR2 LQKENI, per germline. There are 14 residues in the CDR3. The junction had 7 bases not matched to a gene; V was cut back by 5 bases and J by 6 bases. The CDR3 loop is CASSKGQWANEQFF. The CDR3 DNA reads TGTGCCAGCTCAAAGGGACAGTGGGCCAATGAGCAGTTCTTC.

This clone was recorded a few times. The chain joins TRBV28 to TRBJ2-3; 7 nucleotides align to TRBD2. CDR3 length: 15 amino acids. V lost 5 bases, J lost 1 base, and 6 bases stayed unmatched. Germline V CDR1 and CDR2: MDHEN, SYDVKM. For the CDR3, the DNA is TGTGCCAGCAGTACGACTAGCCGGGGCACAGATACGCAGTATTTT. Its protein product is CASSTTSRGTDTQYF.

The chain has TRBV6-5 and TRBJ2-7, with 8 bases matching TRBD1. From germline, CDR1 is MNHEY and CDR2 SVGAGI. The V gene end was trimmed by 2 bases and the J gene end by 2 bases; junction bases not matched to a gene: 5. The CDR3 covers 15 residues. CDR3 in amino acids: CASSYVRGRPYEQYF. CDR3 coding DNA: TGTGCCAGCAGTTACGTCAGGGGGCGCCCCTACGAGCAGTACTTC.

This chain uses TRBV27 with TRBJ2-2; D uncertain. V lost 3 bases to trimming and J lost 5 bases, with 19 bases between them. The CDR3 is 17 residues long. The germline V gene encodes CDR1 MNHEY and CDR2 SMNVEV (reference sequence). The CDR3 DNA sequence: TGTGCCAGCAGTTTCTCCCCCCTCGCTTGGGATACCGGGGAGCTGTTTTTT. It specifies CASSFSPLAWDTGELFF.

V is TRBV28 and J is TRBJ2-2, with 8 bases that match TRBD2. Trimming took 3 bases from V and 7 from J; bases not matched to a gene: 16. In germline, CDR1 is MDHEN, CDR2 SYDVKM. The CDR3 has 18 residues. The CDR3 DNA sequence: TGTGCCAGCAGTTTCCATTTTTTAGCCCAGCGGGAGTACGGGGAGCTGTTTTTT. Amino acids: CASSFHFLAQREYGELFF.

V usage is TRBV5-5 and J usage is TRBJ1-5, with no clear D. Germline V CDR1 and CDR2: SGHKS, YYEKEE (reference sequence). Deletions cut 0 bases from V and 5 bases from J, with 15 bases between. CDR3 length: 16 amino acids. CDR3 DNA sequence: TGTGCCAGCAGCTTGGCGACCGACACCACCTATCAGCCCCAGCATTTT. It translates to CASSLATDTTYQPQHF.

The CDR3 here is CASSLGLAADTQYF. CDR3 nucleotide sequence: TGCGCCAGCAGCTTGGGTCTAGCCGCAGATACGCAGTATTTT. V gene TRBV5-1 combines with J gene TRBJ2-3; D might be TRBD2 (5 bases). The CDR3 has 14 residues. V lost 0 bases and J 4 bases, leaving 9 bases between the germline ends. Looked up from germline, CDR1 is SGHRS and CDR2 is YFSETQ.

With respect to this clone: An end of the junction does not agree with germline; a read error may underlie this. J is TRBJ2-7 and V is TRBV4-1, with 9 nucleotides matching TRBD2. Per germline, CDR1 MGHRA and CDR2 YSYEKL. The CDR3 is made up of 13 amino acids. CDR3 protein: CASSPDTLAGKSF. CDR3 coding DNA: TGCGCCAGCAGCCCTGACACGCTAGCGGGAAAATCGTTC.

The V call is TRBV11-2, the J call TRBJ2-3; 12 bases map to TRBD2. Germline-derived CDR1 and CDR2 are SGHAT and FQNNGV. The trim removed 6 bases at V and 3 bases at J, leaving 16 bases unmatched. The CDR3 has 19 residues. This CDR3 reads CASSHDRGLAGYGTDTQYF. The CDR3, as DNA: TGTGCCAGCAGTCACGACCGCGGACTAGCGGGATATGGGACAGATACGCAGTATTTT.

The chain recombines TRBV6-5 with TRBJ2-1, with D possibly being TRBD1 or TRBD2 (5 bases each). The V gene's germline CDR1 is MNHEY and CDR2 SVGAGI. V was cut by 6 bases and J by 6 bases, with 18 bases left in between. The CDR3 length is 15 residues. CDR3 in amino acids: CASRSPGPTGNEQFF. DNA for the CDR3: TGTGCCAGCAGGTCACCGGGACCGACTGGCAATGAGCAGTTCTTC.

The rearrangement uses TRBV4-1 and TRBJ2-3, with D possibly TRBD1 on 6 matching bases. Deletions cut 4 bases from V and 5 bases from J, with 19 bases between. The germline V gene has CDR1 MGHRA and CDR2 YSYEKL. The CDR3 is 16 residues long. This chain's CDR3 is CASSPPQGSSRDTQYF. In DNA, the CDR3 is TGCGCCAGCAGCCCACCGCAGGGGTCAAGTAGAGATACGCAGTATTTT.

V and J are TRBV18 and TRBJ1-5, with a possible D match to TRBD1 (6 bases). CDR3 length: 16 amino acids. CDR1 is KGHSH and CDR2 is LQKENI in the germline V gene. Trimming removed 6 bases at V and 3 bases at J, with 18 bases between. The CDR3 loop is CASSTTSGGINQPQHF. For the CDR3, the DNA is TGTGCCAGCTCCACCACTTCGGGGGGCATCAATCAGCCCCAGCATTTT.

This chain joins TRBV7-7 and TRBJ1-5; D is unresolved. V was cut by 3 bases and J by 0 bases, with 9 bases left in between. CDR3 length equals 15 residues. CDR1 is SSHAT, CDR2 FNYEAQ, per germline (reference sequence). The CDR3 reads CASSFLNRSNQPQHF. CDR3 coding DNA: TGTGCCAGCAGCTTTCTCAACCGTAGCAATCAGCCCCAGCATTTT.

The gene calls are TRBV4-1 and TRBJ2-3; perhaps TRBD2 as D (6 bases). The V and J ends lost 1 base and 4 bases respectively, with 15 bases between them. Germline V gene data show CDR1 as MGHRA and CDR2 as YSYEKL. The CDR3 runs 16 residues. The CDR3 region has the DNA TGCGCCAGCAGCCAAGTTGGGCGGGAAAGAGCAGATACGCAGTATTTT. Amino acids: CASSQVGRERADTQYF.

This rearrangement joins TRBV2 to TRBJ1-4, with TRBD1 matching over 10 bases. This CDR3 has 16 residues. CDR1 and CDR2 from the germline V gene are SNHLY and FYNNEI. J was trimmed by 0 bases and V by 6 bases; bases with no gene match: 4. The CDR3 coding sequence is TGTGCCAGCAGGCCGGGACAGGGGCCAACTAATGAAAAACTGTTTTTT. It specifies CASRPGQGPTNEKLFF.

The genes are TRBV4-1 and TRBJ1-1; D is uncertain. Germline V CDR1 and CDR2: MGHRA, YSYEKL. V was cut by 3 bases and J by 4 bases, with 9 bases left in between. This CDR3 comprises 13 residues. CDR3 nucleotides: TGCGCCAGCAGCCATCACGACGGCACTGAAGCTTTCTTT. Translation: CASSHHDGTEAFF.